The 22 T cell receptor beta chains given below trace back to one sample, sequenced in a study of glioma-infiltrating T cells. The iRepertoire nested amplicon-rescue multiplex PCR amplified TCR alpha and beta CDR3s from RNA. TCRdb re-called the multiplex PCR reads with MiXCR, one entry per CDR3 protein. The repertoire holds roughly 130,000 distinct CDR3 sequences, with 24% as singletons. The sample consisted of glioma tissue, nonneoplastic brain tissue, or PBMCs (not recorded which). These receptors were taken from a human donor with low-grade glioma or glioblastoma, undergoing nonglioma brain surgery, or in good health (not recorded which).

The CDR3 sequence: CASSAGTGFYNEQFF. The CDR3 nucleotides are TGTGCCAGCAGCGCTGGGACAGGGTTTTACAATGAGCAGTTCTTC. The chain is built from TRBV7-2 and TRBJ2-1; 9 bases fit TRBD1. After removal of 5 bases from V and 4 bases from J, the junction contained 6 bases not matched to a gene. The CDR3 length is 15 residues. Germline V lookup: CDR1 SGHTA, CDR2 FQGNSA.

This clonotype appeared a few times. The rearrangement uses TRBV4-2 and TRBJ2-1, with TRBD2 identical over 7 bases. Looked up from germline, CDR1 is LGHNA and CDR2 is YNFKEQ. The ends lost 0 bases at V and 2 bases at J; junction bases unmatched: 4. This CDR3 has 16 amino acids. The CDR3 DNA follows: TGTGCCAGCAGCCAAGATCCGGCGGGGGCCTACAATGAGCAGTTCTTC. Protein product: CASSQDPAGAYNEQFF.

This clonotype was seen more than once but under ten times. V gene TRBV14 combines with J gene TRBJ2-7; D remains ambiguous. The ends were cut back, 0 bases at V and 9 bases at J, with 12 bases in the middle. The CDR3 totals 13 residues. Looked up from germline, CDR1 is SGHDN and CDR2 is FVKESK. DNA of the CDR3: TGTGCCAGCAGCCAAGATCTGATCAGAGGGCAGTACGTC. It encodes CASSQDLIRGQYV.

The V call is TRBV19, the J call TRBJ1-5; D unresolved. The germline V and J ends were trimmed by 0 bases and 7 bases, with 19 bases remaining between them. Germline values: CDR1 LNHDA, CDR2 SQIVND (reference sequence). The CDR3 sequence is 17 residues long. CDR3 region: CASSIELRFPGRQPQHF. The CDR3 DNA follows: TGTGCCAGTAGTATAGAGCTCCGGTTCCCTGGCCGGCAGCCCCAGCATTTT.

This clonotype was found a few times. This sequence joins TRBV6-1 and TRBJ1-2, with unresolved D. The V gene's germline CDR1 is MNHNS and CDR2 SASEGT. Trimming stripped 5 bases from V and 0 bases from J, with 22 bases between. The CDR3 sequence is 18 residues long. The CDR3 reads CASSQLPLGMPANYGYTF. CDR3 sequence (DNA): TGTGCCAGCAGTCAACTCCCCTTGGGGATGCCAGCTAACTATGGCTACACCTTC.

This chain links TRBV20-1 with TRBJ1-6; tentative D call: TRBD1 (6 bases). Trimming took 6 bases from V and 10 from J, leaving 19 bases between them. CDR1 DFQATT and CDR2 SNEGSKA come from the germline V gene (reference sequence). The CDR3 consists of 14 residues. The CDR3 spells CSAFRGHVASPLHF. As DNA, the CDR3 is TGCAGTGCATTCAGGGGCCACGTTGCCTCACCCCTCCACTTT.

This clonotype showed up many times. This chain links TRBV7-7 with TRBJ1-5; D unclear. Trimming took 1 base from V and 3 from J, leaving 4 bases between them. Germline V gene data show CDR1 as SSHAT and CDR2 as FNYEAQ (reference sequence). This CDR3 contains 13 residues. The CDR3 DNA reads TGTGCCAGCAGCTTAGATCACAATCAGCCCCAGCATTTT. It yields the protein CASSLDHNQPQHF.

The chain uses TRBV2 and TRBJ1-6; D gene unclear. V was clipped by 2 bases and J by 9 bases, with 11 bases between them. CDR3 length: 14 residues. Germline V gene data show CDR1 as SNHLY and CDR2 as FYNNEI. CDR3 residues: CASSERHLGSPLHF. The DNA of the CDR3 is TGTGCCAGCAGTGAACGTCACCTTGGTTCACCCCTCCACTTT.

This clonotype has a handful of counts. The CDR3 is CASSLVDIYEQYV. CDR3 bases: TGTGCCAGCAGCTTAGTGGACATCTACGAGCAGTACGTC. V usage is TRBV7-9 and J usage is TRBJ2-7, with D possibly TRBD1 on 5 matching bases. This CDR3 is built from 13 residues. V gave up 1 base and J gave up 3 bases, with 7 bases separating them. Per the germline V gene, CDR1 is SEHNR and CDR2 is FQNEAQ (reference sequence).

V and J are TRBV12-3 or TRBV12-4 and TRBJ1-2; possibly TRBD1 for D (6 bases). Trimming left V 1 base short and J 8 bases short, with 14 bases between. This CDR3 has 14 residues. The CDR3 reads CASSLDGGARGYTF. In DNA, the CDR3 is TGTGCCAGCAGTTTAGATGGGGGGGCTCGGGGCTACACCTTC.

The CDR3 DNA follows: TGTGCCAGAAGCCCTGAGGATTGGACTGAAGCTTTCTTT. This codes for CARSPEDWTEAFF. The chain carries TRBV7-9 and TRBJ1-1; D not resolved. V was shortened by 9 bases and J by 5 bases, with 16 bases between the two germline ends. Germline-derived CDR1 and CDR2 are SEHNR and FQNEAQ (reference sequence). There are 13 residues in the CDR3. Combining the CDR3 with reference TRBV7-9 and TRBJ1-1 gives the whole variable domain DTGVSQNPRHKITKRGQNVTFRCDPISEHNRLYWYRQTLGQGPEFLTYFQNEAQLEKSRLLSDRFSAERPKGSFSTLEIQRTEQGDSAMYLCARSPEDWTEAFFGQGTRLTVV.

V gene TRBV29-1 combines with J gene TRBJ1-5, with TRBD1 matching over 8 bases. The V gene end was trimmed by 5 bases and the J gene end by 7 bases; junction bases not matched to a gene: 7. The CDR3 extends over 13 amino acids. The germline V gene has CDR1 SQVTM and CDR2 ANQGSEA. This CDR3 reads CSVTGGIGQPQHF. Written as DNA, the CDR3 is TGCAGCGTTACAGGGGGAATAGGGCAGCCCCAGCATTTT. Supplemented by reference TRBV29-1 and TRBJ1-5, the full variable domain reads SAVISQKPSRDICQRGTSLTIQCQVDSQVTMMFWYRQQPGQSLTLIATANQGSEATYESGFVIDKFPISRPNLTFSTLTVSNMSPEDSSIYLCSVTGGIGQPQHFGDGTRLSIL.

This chain uses TRBV4-1 with TRBJ2-7; D perhaps matches TRBD2 (5 bases). Germline V gene sequence: CDR1 MGHRA, CDR2 YSYEKL. The CDR3 is 14 amino acids. Trimming stripped 0 bases from V and 6 bases from J, with 12 bases between. The CDR3 DNA follows: TGCGCCAGCAGCCAAGATGTGAGGGTCCCCGAGCAGTACGTC. The encoded protein is CASSQDVRVPEQYV.

The sample holds one count of this clonotype. A much larger clone is a single base away; this may be a read error. Because the CDR3 is missing its conserved closing phenylalanine or tryptophan, this is likely a read error. The chain employs TRBV6-9 and TRBJ2-3; 13 bases map to TRBD2. Unmatched junction bases numbered 7, after V lost 3 bases and J lost 7 bases. The germline V gene encodes CDR1 MNHGY and CDR2 SVAAGI. There are 16 residues in the CDR3. Here the CDR3 DNA reads TGTGCCAGCAGTTACGAGACTAGCGGGGGGAGGAATACGCAGTATCTT. Amino acids: CASSYETSGGRNTQYL.

This clonotype appeared many times. The gene calls are TRBV27 and TRBJ1-6; 7 nucleotides match TRBD1. Germline lookup yields CDR1 MNHEY and CDR2 SMNVEV (reference sequence). The ends lost 5 bases at V and 8 bases at J; junction bases unmatched: 9. The CDR3 consists of 15 residues. Here the CDR3 reads CASSPQGVSDSPLHF. DNA for the CDR3: TGTGCCAGCAGTCCCCAGGGGGTTTCGGATTCACCCCTCCACTTT.

The rearrangement uses TRBV9 and TRBJ1-2; 7 bases map to TRBD1. CDR1 is SGDLS and CDR2 is YYNGEE in the germline V gene. The trim removed 1 base at V and 4 bases at J, leaving 10 bases unmatched. This CDR3 region has 16 residues. In DNA, the CDR3 is TGTGCCAGCAGCGTACCCCCAGGGGGAGGCCTCTATGGCTACACCTTC. It is translated as CASSVPPGGGLYGYTF.

This sequence joins TRBV7-9 and TRBJ2-4; D possibly corresponds to TRBD1 (5 bases). This CDR3 is built from 15 residues. Trimming removed 4 bases at V and 1 base at J, with 11 bases between. The germline CDR1 and CDR2 sequences are SEHNR and FQNEAQ (reference sequence). The CDR3 spells CASSSAGMAKNIQYF. The CDR3 nucleotides read TGTGCCAGCAGCTCTGCAGGGATGGCCAAAAACATTCAGTACTTC.

This clonotype has a single count. This chain joins TRBV7-7 and TRBJ2-1; D is unclear. CDR1 and CDR2 from the germline V gene are SSHAT and FNYEAQ (reference sequence). The V end lost 5 bases, the J end lost 0 bases, and 14 bases lay between the germline ends. The CDR3 spans 16 residues. DNA of the CDR3: TGTGCCAGCAGCAGAGATAGGGTGAGCTCCTACAATGAGCAGTTCTTC. It codes for CASSRDRVSSYNEQFF.

The sample holds many counts of this clonotype. A junction end diverges from the germline sequence, so it may reflect a read error. The chain joins TRBV7-9 to TRBJ1-1; D unresolved. Germline V lookup: CDR1 SEHNR, CDR2 FQNEAQ (reference sequence). This CDR3 has 13 amino acids. CDR3 region: CASSLDHLTGAFF. The CDR3 nucleotides are TGTGCCAGCAGCTTAGACCACCTTACTGGAGCTTTCTTT. The full variable domain, in which reference TRBV7-9 and TRBJ1-1 provide the parts outside the CDR3, is DTGVSQNPRHKITKRGQNVTFRCDPISEHNRLYWYRQTLGQGPEFLTYFQNEAQLEKSRLLSDRFSAERPKGSFSTLEIQRTEQGDSAMYLCASSLDHLTGAFFGQGTRLTVV.

The chain has TRBV7-9 and TRBJ1-6; no clear D gene. The ends were cut back, 1 base at V and 6 bases at J, with 7 bases in the middle. The germline gives CDR1 SEHNR, CDR2 FQNEAQ (reference sequence). The length of the CDR3 is 14 residues. This CDR3 is CASSLEQPNSPLHF. The CDR3 DNA sequence: TGTGCCAGCAGCTTAGAACAGCCTAATTCACCCCTCCACTTT.

This clonotype was recorded many times. The chain employs TRBV5-4 and TRBJ2-1; D not certain. The CDR3 totals 13 residues. V was shortened by 5 bases and J by 10 bases, with 16 bases between the two germline ends. Germline V gives CDR1 SGHNT, CDR2 YYREEE (reference sequence). In DNA form, the CDR3 reads TGTGCCAGCAGAGGTGACCAGAGAGGCGAGCAGTTCTTC. Translating it yields CASRGDQRGEQFF.

This clonotype appeared a few times. The chain couples TRBV20-1 to TRBJ1-3; D unclear. Germline V CDR1 and CDR2: DFQATT, SNEGSKA (reference sequence). V lost 0 bases to trimming and J lost 4 bases, with 7 bases between them. The CDR3 totals 13 residues. The CDR3 region is CSARDQPGNTIYF. In DNA form, the CDR3 reads TGCAGTGCTAGAGATCAACCCGGAAACACCATATATTTT.